A selection of T cell receptor beta chains follows, all from one sample in a study of T cells in Graves' hyperthyroidism and ophthalmopathy. TCRdb processed the multiplex PCR reads anew with MiXCR; each CDR3 protein has one entry. This table holds approximately 400,000 distinct CDR3 sequences, roughly 25% found once. Sample: blood. All receptors derive from a man aged 50 to 60 with Graves' hyperthyroidism. Each CDR3 is given with its conserved first and last residue. The order of the fields is J gene, D gene, clone size, V gene, CDR3 protein, CDR3 DNA. The D gene is left open where the match is weak. Some rows have no size entry. The others give once, few or many, or a class for an expanded clone.

>TRBJ2-5|TRBD1|many|TRBV28
CASSLRNTGGQETQYF
TGTGCCAGCAGTTTACGAAACACAGGGGGCCAAGAGACCCAGTACTTC
>TRBJ1-1|NA|few|TRBV6-5
CASSYSRQVNTEASF
TGTGCCAGCAGTTACTCAAGGCAAGTTAACACTGAAGCTTCCTTT
>TRBJ2-1|TRBD2|NA|TRBV5-1
CASTGGFYNEQFF
TGCGCCAGCACGGGAGGGTTCTACAATGAGCAGTTCTTC
>TRBJ2-1|TRBD2|NA|TRBV28
CASSPGSGRLEQFF
TGTGCCAGCAGTCCGGGTAGCGGGAGACTTGAGCAGTTCTTC
>TRBJ2-1|TRBD2|NA|TRBV12-3/TRBV12-4
CASSLVGAGAYNEQFF
TGTGCCAGCAGTTTAGTGGGAGCGGGAGCCTACAATGAGCAGTTCTTC
>TRBJ2-7|TRBD1|NA|TRBV19
CASSEIETGKNEQYF
TGTGCCAGTAGTGAGATTGAGACAGGGAAGAACGAGCAGTACTTC
>TRBJ2-6|TRBD1|NA|TRBV28
CASNIRDRGVSGANVLTF
TGTGCCAGCAATATCCGGGACAGGGGGGTTTCTGGGGCCAACGTCCTGACTTTC
>TRBJ1-2|NA|NA|TRBV7-9
CASSPGPRDSYGYTF
TGTGCCAGCAGCCCAGGACCGAGAGACTCCTATGGCTACACCTTC
>TRBJ1-5|TRBD1|NA|TRBV12-3/TRBV12-4
CASSLTGTGNSPQHF
TGTGCCAGCAGTCTAACCGGGACAGGAAATTCGCCCCAGCATTTT
>TRBJ1-1|NA|NA|TRBV30
CAWSVSMNTEAFF
TGTGCCTGGAGTGTAAGCATGAACACTGAAGCTTTCTTT
>TRBJ2-3|TRBD2|many|TRBV30
CAWSVRAGWADTQYF
TGTGCCTGGAGTGTACGAGCGGGATGGGCAGATACGCAGTATTTT
>TRBJ2-1|TRBD2|few|TRBV19
CASSQVSGGSYNEQFF
TGTGCCAGTAGTCAGGTTAGCGGGGGATCCTACAATGAGCAGTTCTTC
>TRBJ2-7|TRBD2|many|TRBV2
CASSGSSGRDHEQYF
TGTGCCAGCAGTGGTTCTAGCGGGAGGGACCACGAGCAGTACTTC
>TRBJ1-1|NA|NA|TRBV27
CASSMLRGEAFF
TGTGCCAGCAGTATGCTCAGGGGTGAAGCTTTCTTT
>TRBJ1-4|NA|once|TRBV12-3/TRBV12-4
CASSSSWEGTNEKLFF
TGTGCCAGCAGTTCGAGCTGGGAAGGAACTAATGAAAAACTGTTTTTT
>TRBJ2-7|NA|NA|TRBV15
CATSREVRGGQYF
TGTGCCACCAGCAGAGAGGTTAGGGGCGGGCAGTACTTC
>TRBJ1-1|TRBD1|few|TRBV4-1
CASSQEYRGLAEAFF
TGCGCCAGCAGCCAAGAGTACAGGGGGCTGGCTGAAGCTTTCTTT
>TRBJ2-2|TRBD2|NA|TRBV5-1
CASSATLAGANTGELFF
TGCGCCAGCAGCGCCACCCTAGCGGGGGCGAACACCGGGGAGCTGTTCTTT
>TRBJ2-3|NA|few|TRBV19
CASSIGASTDTQYF
TGTGCCAGTAGTATTGGGGCTAGCACAGATACGCAGTATTTT
>TRBJ2-3|NA|few|TRBV19
CASSGRGDTQYF
TGTGCCAGTAGCGGGAGAGGGGATACGCAGTATTTT
>TRBJ2-1|NA|few|TRBV6-2/TRBV6-3
CASSYILAVYNEQFF
TGTGCCAGCAGTTACATTCTAGCTGTCTACAATGAGCAGTTCTTC
>TRBJ2-3|TRBD2|NA|TRBV12-3/TRBV12-4
CASSPRDLGGSLDTQYF
TGCGCCAGCAGCCCCCGCGATTTGGGCGGGAGCCTTGATACGCAGTATTTT
>TRBJ2-3|TRBD2|NA|TRBV20-1
CSAGQTSGSWAWGTQYF
TGCAGTGCGGGACAGACTAGCGGGAGTTGGGCGTGGGGTACGCAGTATTTT
>TRBJ1-5|NA|few|TRBV27
CASSERRGTAYSNQPQHF
TGTGCCAGCAGCGAGCGAAGGGGGACCGCTTATAGCAATCAGCCCCAGCATTTT
>TRBJ1-2|NA|few|TRBV12-3/TRBV12-4
CASSLWWGSLSSNYGYTF
TGTGCCAGCAGTCTTTGGTGGGGCAGCCTTTCATCTAACTATGGCTACACCTTC
>TRBJ2-5|TRBD1|NA|TRBV5-6
CASSLGQALGTQYF
TGTGCCAGCAGCCTGGGACAGGCGTTGGGGACCCAGTACTTC
>TRBJ1-6|NA|NA|TRBV20-1
CSASGGFYNSPLHF
TGCAGTGCTAGTGGGGGTTTCTATAATTCACCCCTCCACTTT
>TRBJ2-5|NA|many|TRBV11-1
CASSRLAGFETQYF
TGTGCCAGCAGCCGGCTTGCGGGATTCGAGACCCAGTACTTC
>TRBJ2-1|TRBD2|many|TRBV7-9
CASSLYASGTDEQFF
TGTGCCAGCAGCTTGTACGCTAGCGGGACGGATGAGCAGTTCTTC
>TRBJ2-7|TRBD1|NA|TRBV5-1
CASSFGQGIYEQYF
TGCGCCAGCAGCTTTGGACAGGGGATCTACGAGCAGTACTTC
>TRBJ2-1|TRBD1|few|TRBV19
CASSILQGAGHNEQFF
TGTGCCAGTAGTATCTTACAGGGGGCGGGCCACAATGAGCAGTTCTTC
>TRBJ1-1|TRBD1|many|TRBV11-1
CASSLAHQGAGTEAFF
TGTGCCAGCAGTCTCGCTCATCAGGGGGCTGGCACTGAAGCTTTCTTT
>TRBJ2-7|TRBD2|NA|TRBV6-2/TRBV6-3
CAISASRTSGSFYEQYF
TGTGCCATCAGTGCCTCGCGGACTAGCGGGAGCTTCTACGAGCAGTACTTC
>TRBJ2-4|NA|few|TRBV28
CASSLYGGVGGLGGKLDIQYF
TGTGCCAGCAGTTTATACGGAGGGGTAGGGGGACTAGGGGGCAAATTGGACATTCAGTACTTC
>TRBJ2-1|NA|few|TRBV11-3
CASSLGSLQFF
TGTGCCAGCAGCTTAGGGAGCCTACAGTTCTTC
>TRBJ2-7|TRBD1|many|TRBV20-1
CSAKGQGYEQYF
TGCAGTGCAAAGGGACAGGGCTACGAGCAGTACTTC
>TRBJ2-5|NA|many|TRBV7-2
CASSLSALVETQYF
TGTGCCAGCAGCTTATCCGCCCTGGTAGAGACCCAGTACTTC
>TRBJ1-5|NA|NA|TRBV27
CASSPQHTDRPQHF
TGTGCCAGCAGTCCTCAACATACGGACAGACCCCAGCATTTT
>TRBJ2-3|TRBD2|few|TRBV12-3/TRBV12-4
CASSLTPSGNTDTQYF
TGTGCCAGCAGTTTAACCCCTAGCGGGAACACAGATACGCAGTATTTT
>TRBJ2-7|NA|NA|TRBV12-5
CASGFGSDEQYF
TGTGCTAGTGGTTTCGGGTCCGACGAGCAGTACTTC
>TRBJ1-4|NA|NA|TRBV3-1
CASSLRGEAGKLFF
TGTGCCAGCAGCCTAAGGGGAGAGGCTGGAAAACTGTTTTTT
>TRBJ2-2|NA|many|TRBV2
CASNPNGLANTGELFF
TGTGCCAGCAACCCTAACGGACTGGCGAACACCGGGGAGCTGTTTTTT
>TRBJ2-7|TRBD1|many|TRBV7-6
CASSPGTGGYHEQYF
TGTGCCAGCAGCCCCGGGACAGGGGGCTATCACGAGCAGTACTTC
>TRBJ2-1|TRBD1|many|TRBV11-2
CASSLDPGGNEQFF
TGTGCCAGCAGCTTAGATCCAGGGGGCAATGAGCAGTTCTTC
>TRBJ2-7|NA|NA|TRBV10-3
CAIRNKGYEQYF
TGTGCCATCAGAAATAAAGGCTACGAGCAGTACTTC
>TRBJ1-1|TRBD1|NA|TRBV4-1
CASSLSGGGNTEAFF
TGCGCCAGCAGCCTATCAGGGGGCGGGAACACTGAAGCTTTCTTT
>TRBJ1-2|NA|few|TRBV20-1
CSARGTTGSRGYTF
TGCAGTGCTAGAGGGACAACAGGGAGTAGGGGCTACACCTTC
>TRBJ2-1|NA|few|TRBV28
CASRWGNEQFF
TGTGCCAGCAGGTGGGGCAATGAGCAGTTCTTC
>TRBJ1-1|TRBD1|few|TRBV5-1
CASSHDRGDTEAFF
TGCGCCAGCAGCCATGACAGGGGGGACACTGAAGCTTTCTTT
>TRBJ2-1|TRBD1|NA|TRBV30
CAWSWTGDHEQFF
TGTGCCTGGAGTTGGACAGGGGACCATGAGCAGTTCTTC
>TRBJ1-4|NA|NA|TRBV27
CASSLWAGNEKLFF
TGTGCCAGCAGTTTATGGGCAGGGAATGAAAAACTGTTTTTT
>TRBJ2-3|TRBD1|NA|TRBV5-1
CASSLKGQGFADTQYF
TGCGCCAGCAGTTTGAAGGGACAGGGCTTCGCAGATACGCAGTATTTT
>TRBJ2-1|TRBD1|NA|TRBV7-9
CASSLSRDRAYNEQFF
TGTGCCAGCAGCTTAAGTAGGGACAGGGCTTACAATGAGCAGTTCTTC
>TRBJ2-1|NA|many|TRBV20-1
CSAWGAENNEQFF
TGCAGTGCGTGGGGTGCGGAAAACAATGAGCAGTTCTTC
>TRBJ1-6|NA|few|TRBV2
CASSTGTNSPLHF
TGTGCCAGCAGTACGGGGACGAATTCACCCCTCCACTTT
>TRBJ2-7|NA|many|TRBV3-1
CASSQGWRPSRYEQYF
TGTGCCAGCAGCCAAGGTTGGCGTCCGTCCCGCTACGAGCAGTACTTC
>TRBJ2-1|TRBD2|NA|TRBV6-1
CASRASGENEQFF
TGTGCCAGCAGGGCTAGCGGGGAGAATGAGCAGTTCTTC
>TRBJ2-4|NA|NA|TRBV30
CAWSPSQQGNIQYF
TGTGCCTGGAGTCCGTCTCAACAAGGAAACATTCAGTACTTC
>TRBJ1-4|NA|once|TRBV7-9
CASSTGLGEKLFF
TGTGCCAGCAGCACGGGACTCGGTGAAAAACTGTTTTTT
>TRBJ1-2|NA|many|TRBV5-1
CASSSDSNYGYTF
TGCGCCAGCAGCTCGGACAGCAACTATGGCTACACCTTC